This T cell receptor (beta chain) emerged from a study of cytotoxic CD8 clonotypes in ibrutinib-treated CLL. Across the whole study: Patient counts were ten to eleven relapsed/refractory, roughly 15 treatment-naive and roughly 18 IGHV unmutated. Study-wide results and limits: Clonality showed a rise at ibrutinib response that reversed toward baseline at progression. Clonality (at baseline) was higher than in age-matched healthy donors and tracked circulating CD8+ T-cell counts.

Regarding this clone: The antigen is undetermined.

This CDR3 has 16 amino acids. Germline V gene data show CDR1 as SGHRS and CDR2 as YFSETQ. V lost 0 bases and J 1 base, leaving 13 bases between the germline ends. Target depth was 1 in 200,000 to 1 in 1 million T cells, about 10x per clonotype. The method was immunoSEQ multiplex PCR; TCRdb's version includes in-frame clones alone and lacks a portion of them. The table includes fewer than 400,000 clones, around 66% detected once. V and J are TRBV5-1 and TRBJ2-5; D is unresolved. The sample here was PBMCs, taken after 36 months of ibrutinib treatment. The sequence came from a human donor with chronic lymphocytic leukemia. In DNA, the CDR3 is TGCGCCAGCAGCTTGGCCGGAGTCAGCATCCAAGAGACCCAGTACTTC. It codes for CASSLAGVSIQETQYF.